One sample yielded the 12 T cell receptor beta chains listed below, sequenced in a study of resident and recirculating memory T cells in vitiligo (dated 2018 in TCRdb). The library was obtained by the immunoSEQ multiplex PCR assay. TCRdb holds this immuneACCESS table with in-frame rearrangements only. Some clones are missing; in checked studies, unresolved V genes explain under half, and the rest has no known cause. This sample comprises tens of thousands of clones, approximately 90% of them detected only once. Approximately 4.7% of the sample is taken by the ten largest. Sequencing used blood. Every receptor here comes from a male donor with vitiligo.

This clone was counted only a few times. The chain combines TRBV30 with TRBJ1-1; no clear D gene. V dropped 7 bases and J dropped 1 base, with 10 bases sitting between them. Per the germline V gene, CDR1 is GTSNPN and CDR2 is SVGIG (reference sequence). The CDR3 covers 12 residues. Written as DNA, the CDR3 is TGTGCCTCCCCCCGGGGGAACACTGAAGCTTTCTTT. It encodes CASPRGNTEAFF.

CDR3 sequence: CASSLASPSQATNEKLFF. CDR3 in DNA: TGCGCCAGCAGCTTGGCCAGTCCCTCTCAGGCTACTAATGAAAAACTGTTTTTT. The rearrangement links TRBV5-1 to TRBJ1-4; D remains ambiguous. The V and J ends lost 0 bases and 2 bases respectively, with 17 bases between them. The CDR3 consists of 18 residues. CDR1 is SGHRS, CDR2 YFSETQ, per germline.

The chain uses TRBV28 and TRBJ1-4, with TRBD1 matching 7 bases. V lost 10 bases and J lost 7; bases outside the gene matches: 6. Germline lookup yields CDR1 MDHEN and CDR2 SYDVKM. The CDR3 covers 12 residues. The CDR3 sequence is CATQTGREKLFF. The CDR3 DNA sequence: TGTGCCACCCAGACAGGGCGTGAAAAACTGTTTTTT.

This clone has a handful of counts. The chain recombines TRBV5-1 with TRBJ1-2; D remains unclear. CDR1 and CDR2 from the germline V gene are SGHRS and YFSETQ. Trimming removed 0 bases from V and 4 bases from J, with 10 bases in between. The CDR3 runs 14 residues. DNA of the CDR3: TGCGCCAGCAGCTTGGCTCCAGGAACCTATGGCTACACCTTC. Its translation: CASSLAPGTYGYTF. The full variable domain, its missing parts supplied by reference TRBV5-1 and TRBJ1-2, is KAGVTQTPRYLIKTRGQQVTLSCSPISGHRSVSWYQQTPGQGLQFLFEYFSETQRNKGNFPGRFSGRQFSNSRSEMNVSTLELGDSALYLCASSLAPGTYGYTFGSGTRLTVV.

The V call is TRBV27, the J call TRBJ1-3; possibly TRBD1 for D (5 bases). Germline-derived CDR1 and CDR2 are MNHEY and SMNVEV (reference sequence). V lost 5 bases and J 1 base, leaving 12 bases between the germline ends. The CDR3 covers 15 residues. The CDR3 sequence is CASSTRRQSGNTIYF. CDR3 nucleotide sequence: TGTGCCAGCAGTACCCGACGACAGTCTGGAAACACCATATATTTT.

This sequence joins TRBV9 and TRBJ2-7, with D maybe TRBD2 (6 bases). Trimming cost V 6 bases and J 0 bases, with 13 bases left between them. Germline assignment: CDR1 SGDLS and CDR2 YYNGEE. This CDR3 contains 14 residues. CDR3 amino acids: CASKPRDSSYEQYF. The CDR3 DNA reads as TGTGCCAGCAAACCCCGGGACTCCTCCTACGAGCAGTACTTC. The full variable domain, with the rest looked up from reference TRBV9 and TRBJ2-7, is DSGVTQTPKHLITATGQRVTLRCSPRSGDLSVYWYQQSLDQGLQFLIQYYNGEERAKGNILERFSAQQFPDLHSELNLSSLELGDSALYFCASKPRDSSYEQYFGPGTRLTVT.

The V and J genes are TRBV5-8 and TRBJ2-1, with 11 bases that match TRBD2. The J segment lost 2 bases and the V segment lost 4 bases, leaving 5 bases of the junction unmatched. Germline CDR1 reads SGHTS; CDR2 reads YDEGEE. The CDR3 totals 16 residues. In DNA form, the CDR3 reads TGTGCCAGCAGCCCCGGGACTAGCGGAGCCTACAATGAGCAGTTCTTC. This gives the protein CASSPGTSGAYNEQFF.

The V gene is TRBV7-9, the J gene TRBJ1-4, with D tentatively TRBD1 (6 bases). Germline V gene sequence: CDR1 SEHNR, CDR2 FQNEAQ (reference sequence). Trimming pared 5 bases from V and 3 bases from J, leaving 19 bases between. The CDR3 covers 17 residues. The CDR3 DNA follows: TGTGCCAGCAGCCCCGGAGTGGGGGCTGGTGCTAATGAAAAACTGTTTTTT. Protein: CASSPGVGAGANEKLFF.

The chain carries TRBV19 and TRBJ2-1; D is possibly TRBD2 (5 bases). The germline V and J ends were trimmed by 1 base and 4 bases, with 14 bases remaining between them. The CDR3 spans 16 residues. Germline lookup yields CDR1 LNHDA and CDR2 SQIVND (reference sequence). CDR3 nucleotides: TGTGCCAGTAGTATAGTGGGAGCGATGAGGTACAATGAGCAGTTCTTC. This translates into CASSIVGAMRYNEQFF.

The chain recombines TRBV18 with TRBJ2-7; 12 nucleotides line up with TRBD2. The CDR3 covers 17 residues. Germline loops: CDR1 KGHSH, CDR2 LQKENI. V dropped 4 bases and J dropped 0; count of bases not matched to a gene: 7. CDR3: CASSLRTSGASSYEQYF. The DNA of the CDR3 is TGTGCCAGCTCACTGAGGACTAGCGGGGCAAGCTCCTACGAGCAGTACTTC.

This clone has a handful of counts. The rearrangement joins TRBV28 to TRBJ2-1; weak D call: TRBD2 (5 bases). Trimming took 10 bases from V and 7 from J, leaving 17 bases between them. The CDR3 loop spans 13 amino acids. In germline, CDR1 is MDHEN, CDR2 SYDVKM. Written as DNA, the CDR3 is TGTGCCATCTCCCCCGCGGGCGGGAATGAGCAGTTCTTC. Amino acids: CAISPAGGNEQFF.

In DNA, the CDR3 is TGTGCCAGCAGTTACGGCCAAGGGGTTCAGCCCCAGCATTTT. Its translation: CASSYGQGVQPQHF. The chain has TRBV6-5 and TRBJ1-5; D is perhaps TRBD1 (5 bases). CDR3 length equals 14 residues. V was clipped by 2 bases and J by 6 bases, with 11 bases between them. Germline-derived CDR1 and CDR2 are MNHEY and SVGAGI.